This is a list of T cell receptor beta chains from one sample in a study of T-cell memory formation after mild COVID-19. TCRdb redid the calling of the 5' RACE reads with MiXCR, one entry per CDR3 protein. The table shows about 360,000 distinct CDR3 sequences, with 13% to 15% occurring only once. Sequencing input: PBMCs or a T cell subset sorted from them (not recorded which). These receptors came from a man between 18 and 35 years old who had mild COVID-19 (a few samples of this study predate the infection). Cell type and time point are not known. CDR3s include the opening cysteine and the closing phenylalanine or tryptophan. D genes are given only for firm matches. Clone size appears in some rows only: once, few, many, or a class for an expanded clone.

CDR3 protein,CDR3 DNA,CDR3 length,clone size,D gene,J gene,V gene
CASSLLTGTEAFF,TGTGCCAGCAGTTTATTGACCGGCACTGAAGCTTTCTTT,13,.,.,TRBJ1-1,TRBV27
CASSLGSRKQTQYF,TGTGCCAGCAGCTTAGGGTCTAGGAAACAGACCCAGTACTTC,14,.,.,TRBJ2-5,TRBV7-8
CASSYIAGSPYEQYF,TGTGCCAGCAGCTATATAGCGGGGAGCCCCTACGAGCAGTACTTC,15,.,TRBD2,TRBJ2-7,TRBV7-3
CASSLDLLRAHSNYGYTF,TGTGCCAGCAGCTTAGATCTTTTGCGGGCCCACTCTAACTATGGCTACACCTTC,18,.,.,TRBJ1-2,TRBV7-8
CASSGSGALNTEAFF,TGTGCCAGCAGCGGCAGTGGGGCCTTGAACACTGAAGCTTTCTTT,15,few,.,TRBJ1-1,TRBV5-5
CATSDPGQGTDTQYF,TGTGCCACCAGTGATCCAGGACAGGGGACAGATACGCAGTATTTT,15,few,TRBD1,TRBJ2-3,TRBV24-1
CSAEPQRGYYNEQFF,TGCAGTGCCGAGCCCCAGCGGGGGTACTACAATGAGCAGTTCTTC,15,.,TRBD2,TRBJ2-1,TRBV20-1
CATSRGQGADEQYF,TGTGCCACCAGTAGGGGACAGGGGGCCGACGAGCAGTACTTC,14,few,TRBD1,TRBJ2-7,TRBV24-1
CASSFRRPYRGEKLFF,TGTGCCAGCAGTTTCCGACGGCCATATCGGGGTGAAAAACTGTTTTTT,16,few,.,TRBJ1-4,TRBV12-3/TRBV12-4
CASSEAAGRGQETQYF,TGTGCCAGCAGTGAAGCGGCGGGACGGGGCCAAGAGACCCAGTACTTC,16,.,.,TRBJ2-5,TRBV2
CASSRVTGANVLTF,TGTGCCAGCAGTAGGGTCACCGGGGCCAACGTCCTGACTTTC,14,.,.,TRBJ2-6,TRBV6-2/TRBV6-3
CATSDLGRGYNEQFF,TGTGCCACCAGTGATTTGGGGAGGGGCTACAATGAGCAGTTCTTC,15,few,TRBD2,TRBJ2-1,TRBV24-1
CSLISWTEKLTQYF,TGCAGTCTAATATCATGGACAGAAAAGCTGACCCAGTACTTC,14,many,.,TRBJ2-5,TRBV20-1
CASSYSIAVTQPQHF,TGTGCCAGCAGTTACTCGATCGCGGTCACTCAGCCCCAGCATTTT,15,few,.,TRBJ1-5,TRBV6-6
CSAKDTLRGNQPQHF,TGCAGTGCTAAGGACACTTTAAGGGGCAATCAGCCCCAGCATTTT,15,many,.,TRBJ1-5,TRBV20-1
CASSYGRAWKNEKLFF,TGTGCCAGCAGTTATGGCAGGGCCTGGAAGAATGAAAAACTGTTTTTT,16,few,.,TRBJ1-4,TRBV6-5
CASSFRAEIYEQYF,TGTGCCAGCAGTTTCCGTGCCGAGATCTACGAGCAGTACTTC,14,.,.,TRBJ2-7,TRBV27
CASSKEVEEPGLTHSYYF,TGTGCCAGCAGCAAAGAAGTGGAGGAACCGGGACTGACCCATTCGTACTACTTC,18,.,.,TRBJ2-7,TRBV21-1
CASSDWLAGAANTGELFF,TGTGCCAGCAGTGATTGGCTAGCGGGGGCCGCGAACACCGGGGAGCTGTTTTTT,18,.,TRBD2,TRBJ2-2,TRBV6-1
CASSSAYGRSPLHF,TGTGCCAGCAGCTCAGCCTACGGCCGATCACCCCTCCACTTT,14,few,.,TRBJ1-6,TRBV7-2
CASSSGLAEIQETQYF,TGTGCCAGCAGCTCAGGACTAGCGGAGATCCAAGAGACCCAGTACTTC,16,many,TRBD2,TRBJ2-5,TRBV4-2
CASSPGQDYNEQFF,TGTGCCAGCAGCCCGGGACAGGACTACAATGAGCAGTTCTTC,14,.,TRBD1,TRBJ2-1,TRBV7-9
CASSLAPPLTSGNTIYF,TGCGCCAGCAGCTTGGCCCCCCCACTTACCTCTGGAAACACCATATATTTT,17,few,.,TRBJ1-3,TRBV5-1
CASSLDPNQPQHF,TGCGCCAGCAGCTTGGACCCGAATCAGCCCCAGCATTTT,13,many,.,TRBJ1-5,TRBV5-1
CASTKSVPVNTEAFF,TGTGCCAGCACTAAATCCGTGCCAGTGAACACTGAAGCTTTCTTT,15,.,.,TRBJ1-1,TRBV6-2/TRBV6-3
CASSLDSGNQPQHF,TGTGCCAGCAGCTTAGATTCAGGGAATCAGCCCCAGCATTTT,14,.,.,TRBJ1-5,TRBV7-8
CASTRQPGRTDTQYF,TGTGCCAGCACCCGGCAGCCCGGCAGGACAGATACGCAGTATTTT,15,few,.,TRBJ2-3,TRBV5-5
CASSSTAFQPQHF,TGTGCCAGCAGTTCCACAGCGTTCCAGCCCCAGCATTTT,13,few,.,TRBJ1-5,TRBV27
CASSRSGEGPDTQYF,TGTGCCAGCAGCCGCAGCGGGGAGGGGCCAGATACGCAGTATTTT,15,few,TRBD2,TRBJ2-3,TRBV7-2
CASTPGDETQYF,TGTGCCAGCACCCCAGGGGATGAGACCCAGTACTTC,12,.,.,TRBJ2-5,TRBV6-2/TRBV6-3
CASSMGRDGTTQYF,TGTGCCAGTAGTATGGGCCGGGACGGTACTACCCAGTACTTC,14,.,.,TRBJ2-5,TRBV19
CASSWVGVSDEQFF,TGCGCCAGCAGTTGGGTTGGGGTGTCCGATGAGCAGTTCTTC,14,few,.,TRBJ2-1,TRBV5-1
CASSLSQGGGYNSPLHF,TGTGCCAGCAGCTTAAGCCAAGGGGGAGGGTATAATTCACCCCTCCACTTT,17,few,.,TRBJ1-6,TRBV7-9
CSAKSSPRDEQFF,TGCAGTGCTAAGTCGTCGCCTAGGGATGAGCAGTTCTTC,13,.,.,TRBJ2-1,TRBV20-1
CASRIDRDHQETQYF,TGTGCCAGCAGAATCGACAGGGATCACCAAGAGACCCAGTACTTC,15,.,TRBD1,TRBJ2-5,TRBV2
CASSPTGVDEQFF,TGTGCCAGCAGCCCGACAGGAGTAGATGAGCAGTTCTTC,13,few,.,TRBJ2-1,TRBV3-1
CSAKVAGGVYTGELFF,TGCAGTGCTAAAGTAGCGGGGGGGGTTTACACCGGGGAGCTGTTTTTT,16,.,TRBD2,TRBJ2-2,TRBV20-1
CASSFRTGGSPLHF,TGTGCCAGCAGTTTTAGGACAGGGGGCTCACCCCTCCACTTT,14,few,TRBD1,TRBJ1-6,TRBV28
CASSPLDRREPQHF,TGCGCCAGCAGCCCCCTAGACAGGAGGGAGCCCCAGCATTTT,14,few,.,TRBJ1-5,TRBV4-1
CASSYRDRVEGYTF,TGTGCCAGCAGCTACCGGGACAGGGTTGAGGGCTACACCTTC,14,.,TRBD1,TRBJ1-2,TRBV7-2
CASSPPGNYGYTF,TGCGCCAGCAGCCCCCCAGGCAACTATGGCTACACCTTC,13,many,.,TRBJ1-2,TRBV18
CASSLGWGADQPQHF,TGCGCCAGCAGCTTGGGGTGGGGGGCTGATCAGCCCCAGCATTTT,15,few,.,TRBJ1-5,TRBV5-1
CASSTYRGGSTEAFF,TGTGCCAGCAGCACATATAGGGGGGGTAGCACTGAAGCTTTCTTT,15,.,.,TRBJ1-1,TRBV7-6
CAISVDREANQPQHF,TGTGCCATCAGTGTTGACAGGGAGGCAAATCAGCCCCAGCATTTT,15,.,TRBD1,TRBJ1-5,TRBV10-3
CSATTGTGPWHEQFF,TGCAGTGCCACAACCGGGACAGGGCCTTGGCATGAGCAGTTCTTC,15,.,TRBD1,TRBJ2-1,TRBV20-1